This T cell receptor (beta chain) was documented in a study of blood T cell repertoires in COVID-19. Whole-study context: Italy, Spain and the United States were the sources of the convalescent and acute COVID-19 samples. T cells, B-cell-depleted T cells, or PBMCs supplied cDNA or gDNA.

In the original processing: Amplification from reference gene primers served as the basis for estimated nucleated cell counts. Generated by immunoSEQ multiplex PCR, the TCRdb table keeps only in-frame clones and is missing some. D and trimming were read from the DNA, whereas the V and J calls and clone size are those reported in that table. Of about 100,000 clones listed, approximately 88% are singletons. This CDR3 has 15 residues. In germline, CDR1 is MNHEY, CDR2 SVGEGT. Deletions cut 4 bases from V and 4 bases from J, with 16 bases between. The gene calls are TRBV6-2 or TRBV6-3 and TRBJ1-2, with D uncertain. The sequenced material came from peripheral blood. The sequence was collected from a man aged 50 to 59 with active or convalescent COVID-19. The CDR3 loop is CASSSTHREAYGYTF. CDR3 coding DNA: TGTGCCAGCAGTTCGACACATAGGGAGGCCTATGGCTACACCTTC.